The rows below give T cell receptor beta chains drawn from one sample of a study of cytomegalovirus exposure and HLA in healthy donors. Assay used: immunoSEQ multiplex PCR; TCRdb lists only in-frame clones, some missing. The sample has 150,000 to 200,000 clones, roughly 80% seen once; the top ten hold approximately 7%. Sequencing input: PBMCs. Source of these receptors: a man aged 18-30 years in good health and CMV-seropositive. The CDR3 runs from the conserved cysteine through the conserved F or W. The order of the fields is CDR3 DNA, CDR3 protein, J gene, V gene, clone size, D gene. D genes are given only for firm matches. Not every row has a clone size; where given, it reads once, few, many or a size class.

cdr3_nt: TGTGCCAGCAGCCTCGGGACTAGCGGGAGTTGGGAGCAGTACTTC; cdr3_aa: CASSLGTSGSWEQYF; j_call: TRBJ2-7; v_call: TRBV7-9; clone_size: .; d_call: TRBD2
cdr3_nt: TGTGCCAGCAGCCCTACGGCAGGGATGGGCAATCAGCCCCAGCATTTT; cdr3_aa: CASSPTAGMGNQPQHF; j_call: TRBJ1-5; v_call: TRBV28; clone_size: .; d_call: .
cdr3_nt: TGTGCCAGCAGCCCACCGGGACAGGGAGAGGATGAGCAGTTCTTC; cdr3_aa: CASSPPGQGEDEQFF; j_call: TRBJ2-1; v_call: TRBV6-6; clone_size: .; d_call: TRBD1
cdr3_nt: TGTGCCAGCAGCTTAGGGCCTTGGGGAGTTGAAACAGATACGCAGTATTTT; cdr3_aa: CASSLGPWGVETDTQYF; j_call: TRBJ2-3; v_call: TRBV11-2; clone_size: .; d_call: .
cdr3_nt: TGTGCCAGCAGCCCGACGGGGGGAGTGAGTCAGCCCCAGCATTTT; cdr3_aa: CASSPTGGVSQPQHF; j_call: TRBJ1-5; v_call: TRBV9; clone_size: .; d_call: .
cdr3_nt: TGTGCCAGCAGTTACGGAGGGGCCGGGCAGCCCCAGCATTTT; cdr3_aa: CASSYGGAGQPQHF; j_call: TRBJ1-5; v_call: TRBV6-5; clone_size: .; d_call: .
cdr3_nt: TGCGCCAGCAGCCCCACTTGGTACAATGAGCAGTTCTTC; cdr3_aa: CASSPTWYNEQFF; j_call: TRBJ2-1; v_call: TRBV4-3; clone_size: .; d_call: .
cdr3_nt: TGTGCCTGGAGTTCCGCAGGGGGTCTTCAAGAGACCCAGTACTTC; cdr3_aa: CAWSSAGGLQETQYF; j_call: TRBJ2-5; v_call: TRBV30; clone_size: .; d_call: TRBD1
cdr3_nt: TGCGCCAGCAGCCAGGGGAGCGGGATGGGGGAGCAGTTCTTC; cdr3_aa: CASSQGSGMGEQFF; j_call: TRBJ2-1; v_call: TRBV4-3; clone_size: .; d_call: TRBD2
cdr3_nt: TGTGCCAGCATCCCTCAGTCAGGGAAGGCTGAAGCTTTCTTT; cdr3_aa: CASIPQSGKAEAFF; j_call: TRBJ1-1; v_call: TRBV28; clone_size: .; d_call: .
cdr3_nt: TGTGCCAGCAGTGACACGAGGACAGATACGCAGTATTTT; cdr3_aa: CASSDTRTDTQYF; j_call: TRBJ2-3; v_call: TRBV6-4; clone_size: .; d_call: .
cdr3_nt: TGTGCCAGCACCACCGGGACTAGGGGCACCGGGGAGCTGTTTTTT; cdr3_aa: CASTTGTRGTGELFF; j_call: TRBJ2-2; v_call: TRBV7-3; clone_size: .; d_call: TRBD2
cdr3_nt: TGTGCCAGCAGTGAACCGGGGGAGGGGGTTTTT; cdr3_aa: CASSEPGEGVF; j_call: TRBJ1-4; v_call: TRBV2; clone_size: .; d_call: .
cdr3_nt: TGTGCCACGTCTTACACCGGGGAGCTGTTTTTT; cdr3_aa: CATSYTGELFF; j_call: TRBJ2-2; v_call: TRBV2; clone_size: once; d_call: .
cdr3_nt: TGTGCCAGCAGCTGGGGGACAGCGGCTTTCTTT; cdr3_aa: CASSWGTAAFF; j_call: TRBJ1-1; v_call: TRBV7-9; clone_size: .; d_call: TRBD1
cdr3_nt: TGTGCCACCCCTTGTCGGTACTCTGGAAACACCATATATTTT; cdr3_aa: CATPCRYSGNTIYF; j_call: TRBJ1-3; v_call: TRBV28; clone_size: .; d_call: .